The entry that follows covers one T cell receptor beta chain sequence. The data belong to a study of cytomegalovirus exposure and HLA in healthy donors. PCR amplification relied on 60 Vbeta primers (plus 13 Jbeta primers). In the original processing: In a later analysis, the count reached approximately 80 million unique TCR beta chains, with about 10 million shared. The method was immunoSEQ multiplex PCR; TCRdb's version includes in-frame clones alone and lacks a portion of them. V and J calls and clone size are copied from that table; D and trimming were computed from the DNA. The repertoire holds 150,000 or so clones, around 82% seen once, with roughly 5.9% in the top ten. The CDR3 spans 17 residues. The V gene end was trimmed by 3 bases and the J gene end by 7 bases; junction bases not matched to a gene: 10. Germline V gene data show CDR1 as LNHDA and CDR2 as SQIVND (reference sequence).

The gene calls are TRBV19 and TRBJ2-3, with 13 positions matching TRBD2. This clonotype was sampled from a woman between 35 and 50 years old in good health and CMV-seropositive. The sequenced sample consisted of PBMCs. CDR3 protein: CASSIPGLAGTKNTQYF. Written as DNA, the CDR3 is TGTGCCAGTAGTATCCCGGGACTAGCGGGAACGAAAAATACGCAGTATTTT.